Listed here are 14 T cell receptor beta chains from one sample, sequenced in a study of human T cells and chemical hapten exposure. TCRdb recomputed calls from the RACE reads with MiXCR, one row per CDR3 protein. The sample includes nearly 350,000 distinct CDR3 sequences, about 7% of them seen just once. The time point: patch test 1, 2 weeks after DPC sensitization. Indicated treatment: therapeutic diphenylcyclopropenone sensitization with weekly scalp DPC. Sequenced material: whole blood, taken in connection with sensitization to the hapten diphenylcyclopropenone (DPC). These receptors originate from a woman between 18 and 30 years old with alopecia areata. Some clones in this sample may be carry-over from other donors' samples.

This clonotype was detected only a few times. The CDR3, as DNA: TGTGCCAGCAGCCAAACGGCGGGGGGTGAGCAGTACTTC. This gives the protein CASSQTAGGEQYF. The chain uses TRBV3-1 and TRBJ2-7; 8 nucleotides line up with TRBD2. CDR1 and CDR2 (germline): LGHDT, YNNKEL (reference sequence). The CDR3 has 13 amino acids. The V and J ends lost 2 bases and 7 bases, in that order; junction bases with no gene match: 4.

This clonotype was seen many times. The CDR3 here is CASSRGLETTEQFF. The CDR3 region has the DNA TGTGCCAGCAGCCGCGGGCTAGAAACCACTGAGCAGTTCTTC. This rearrangement joins TRBV7-2 to TRBJ2-1; the D gene is possibly TRBD2 (5 bases). CDR3 size: 14 residues. V was trimmed by 5 bases and J by 9 bases, leaving 17 bases between them. In germline, CDR1 is SGHTA, CDR2 FQGNSA.

This clonotype was picked up a small number of times. The chain has TRBV9 and TRBJ1-3; the match to TRBD1 covers 7 bases. V dropped 4 bases and J dropped 0; count of bases not matched to a gene: 10. The CDR3 is 17 residues long. Germline V gives CDR1 SGDLS, CDR2 YYNGEE. The CDR3 reads CASSQGVHLRSGNTIYF. As DNA, the CDR3 is TGTGCCAGCAGCCAGGGGGTACACCTCCGCTCTGGAAACACCATATATTTT.

The chain couples TRBV7-9 to TRBJ2-6; 11 positions agree with TRBD1. Germline V CDR1 and CDR2: SEHNR, FQNEAQ (reference sequence). This CDR3 comprises 15 residues. After removal of 10 bases from V and 1 base from J, the junction contained 3 bases not matched to a gene. CDR3 DNA: TGTGCCATCGGACAGGGGGCTTCTGGGGCCAACGTCCTGACTTTC. This encodes CAIGQGASGANVLTF.

The rearrangement uses TRBV10-3 and TRBJ2-7; D is uncertain. The CDR3 extends over 14 amino acids. CDR1 and CDR2 (germline): ENHRY, SYGVKD. V was clipped by 0 bases and J by 5 bases, with 11 bases between them. The CDR3 loop reads CAISESWGVDEQYF. The CDR3 DNA reads as TGTGCCATCAGTGAGTCTTGGGGTGTGGACGAGCAGTACTTC.

The chain employs TRBV2 and TRBJ1-1; maybe TRBD1 (6 bases). The CDR3 is 15 residues long. CDR1 is SNHLY and CDR2 is FYNNEI in the germline V gene. V was trimmed by 4 bases and J by 8 bases, leaving 20 bases between them. The CDR3: CASSGDSNRVSEAFF. The CDR3 DNA is TGTGCCAGCAGTGGGGATTCGAACAGGGTTTCCGAAGCTTTCTTT.

The chain's CDR3 is CASSSPGANVLTF. In DNA, the CDR3 is TGTGCCAGCAGTTCCCCTGGGGCCAACGTCCTGACTTTC. J is TRBJ2-6 and V is TRBV12-3 or TRBV12-4; D gene ambiguous. V dropped 4 bases and J dropped 2 bases, with 3 bases sitting between them. The CDR3 runs to 13 residues.

The table lists this clonotype with many counts. The chain couples TRBV7-9 to TRBJ1-6, with D perhaps TRBD1 (5 bases). The germline gives CDR1 SEHNR, CDR2 FQNEAQ (reference sequence). With 5 bases removed from V and 4 bases from J, the gap between germline ends came to 12 bases. CDR3 length: 15 amino acids. The CDR3 DNA is TGTGCCAGCAGCACTATCAGGGTTTATAATTCACCCCTCCACTTT. It specifies CASSTIRVYNSPLHF.

This clonotype was observed a handful of times. This CDR3 reads CASSQERGRYEQYF. DNA for the CDR3: TGTGCCAGCAGCCAAGAAAGAGGCCGCTACGAGCAGTACTTC. The chain joins TRBV3-1 to TRBJ2-7; no clear D gene. The CDR3 is made up of 14 amino acids. Germline values: CDR1 LGHDT, CDR2 YNNKEL (reference sequence). The ends were cut back, 0 bases at V and 3 bases at J, with 9 bases in the middle.

The chain is built from TRBV14 and TRBJ1-1, with a tentative D call TRBD1 (6 bases). Germline V gene sequence: CDR1 SGHDN, CDR2 FVKESK. The CDR3 has 19 residues. The V end lost 1 base, the J end lost 2 bases, and 23 bases lay between the germline ends. Written as DNA, the CDR3 is TGTGCCAGCAGCCAAGGATTGGGGGCTCCGTCCACGCTTAACACTGAAGCTTTCTTT. Its protein is CASSQGLGAPSTLNTEAFF.

This clonotype was seen many times. CDR3 sequence: CASSLGGSSSYEQYF. DNA for the CDR3: TGTGCCAGCAGTCTAGGGGGGTCGAGCTCCTACGAGCAGTACTTC. The chain links TRBV27 to TRBJ2-7; D possibly uses TRBD1 or TRBD2 (6 bases each). The CDR3 sequence is 15 residues long. CDR1 is MNHEY, CDR2 SMNVEV, per germline (reference sequence). V shed 5 bases and J shed 0 bases, with 14 bases lying between them.

The table lists this clonotype with many counts. The V gene is TRBV2, the J gene TRBJ2-7; TRBD2 agrees at 7 bases. The CDR3 is made up of 13 amino acids. Trimming at V came to 6 bases and at J to 0 bases, leaving 2 bases not matched to a gene. The V gene's germline CDR1 is SNHLY and CDR2 FYNNEI. The CDR3 DNA reads TGTGCCAGCAGGAGGGACTACTCCTACGAGCAGTACTTC. Residues: CASRRDYSYEQYF. Variable domain in full (rest from reference TRBV2 and TRBJ2-7): EPEVTQTPSHQVTQMGQEVILRCVPISNHLYFYWYRQILGQKVEFLVSFYNNEISEKSEIFDDQFSVERPDGSNFTLKIRSTKLEDSAMYFCASRRDYSYEQYFGPGTRLTVT.

This clonotype has more than one count but fewer than ten. The V call is TRBV5-1, the J call TRBJ2-1; no firm D call. The CDR3 has 13 residues. The germline gives CDR1 SGHRS, CDR2 YFSETQ. V lost 5 bases to trimming and J lost 5 bases, with 11 bases between them. The CDR3 loop reads CASSGVLNNEQFF. DNA of the CDR3: TGCGCCAGCAGTGGGGTTTTAAACAATGAGCAGTTCTTC. The whole variable domain, filled in from reference TRBV5-1 and TRBJ2-1, reads KAGVTQTPRYLIKTRGQQVTLSCSPISGHRSVSWYQQTPGQGLQFLFEYFSETQRNKGNFPGRFSGRQFSNSRSEMNVSTLELGDSALYLCASSGVLNNEQFFGPGTRLTVL.

The table lists this clonotype with a few counts. This chain's CDR3 is CASSYVAGAEQETQYF. CDR3 DNA: TGTGCCAGCAGTTATGTAGCGGGGGCCGAACAAGAGACCCAGTACTTC. The chain carries TRBV6-2 or TRBV6-3 and TRBJ2-5; 9 positions agree with TRBD2. Germline V gene lookup returns CDR1 MNHEY and CDR2 SVGEGT. This CDR3 has 16 amino acids. Germline trimming cut 3 bases from V and 2 bases from J; bases unmatched to any gene: 7.